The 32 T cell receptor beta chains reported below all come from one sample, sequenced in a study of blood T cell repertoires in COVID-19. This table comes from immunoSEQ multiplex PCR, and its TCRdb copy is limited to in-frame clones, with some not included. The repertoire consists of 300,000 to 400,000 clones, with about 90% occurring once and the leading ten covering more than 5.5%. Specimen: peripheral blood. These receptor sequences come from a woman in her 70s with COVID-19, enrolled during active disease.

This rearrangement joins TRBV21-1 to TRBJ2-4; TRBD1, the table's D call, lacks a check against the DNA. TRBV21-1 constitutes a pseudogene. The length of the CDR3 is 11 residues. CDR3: CARKGQNIQYF. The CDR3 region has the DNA TGTGCCAGGAAGGGGCAGAACATTCAGTACTTC.

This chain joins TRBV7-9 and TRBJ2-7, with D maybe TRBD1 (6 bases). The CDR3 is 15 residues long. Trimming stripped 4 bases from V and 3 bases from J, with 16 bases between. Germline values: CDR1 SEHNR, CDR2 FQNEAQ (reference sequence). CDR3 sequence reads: CASSSEGDPLYEQYF. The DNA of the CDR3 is TGTGCCAGCAGCTCCGAGGGGGATCCCCTCTACGAGCAGTACTTC.

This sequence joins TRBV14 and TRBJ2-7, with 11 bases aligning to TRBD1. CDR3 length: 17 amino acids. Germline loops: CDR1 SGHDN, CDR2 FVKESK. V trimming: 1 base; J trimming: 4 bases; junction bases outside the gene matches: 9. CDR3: CASSQAGTGGPKYEQYF. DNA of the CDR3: TGTGCCAGCAGCCAAGCCGGGACAGGGGGACCCAAATACGAGCAGTACTTC.

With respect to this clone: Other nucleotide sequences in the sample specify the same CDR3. CDR3 DNA sequence: TGTGCCAGCTCACCAACAGGGAACACTGAAGCTTTCTTT. Protein sequence: CASSPTGNTEAFF. This rearrangement joins TRBV18 to TRBJ1-1; weak D call: TRBD1 (5 bases). The CDR3 runs 13 residues. Per the germline V gene, CDR1 is KGHSH and CDR2 is LQKENI. Trimming shortened V by 2 bases and J by 1 base, and 5 bases separated the two germline ends.

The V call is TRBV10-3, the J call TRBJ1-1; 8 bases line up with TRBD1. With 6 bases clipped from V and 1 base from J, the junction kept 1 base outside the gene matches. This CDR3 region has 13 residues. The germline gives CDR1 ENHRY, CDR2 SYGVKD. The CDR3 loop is CAIRGQGNTEAFF. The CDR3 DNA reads TGTGCCATCAGAGGACAGGGGAACACTGAAGCTTTCTTT.

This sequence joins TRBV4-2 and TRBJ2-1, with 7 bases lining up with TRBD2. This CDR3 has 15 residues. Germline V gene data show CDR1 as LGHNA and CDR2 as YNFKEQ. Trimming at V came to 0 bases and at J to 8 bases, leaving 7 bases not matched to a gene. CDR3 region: CASSQDMKGRDEQFF. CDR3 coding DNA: TGTGCCAGCAGCCAAGATATGAAAGGGAGGGATGAGCAGTTCTTC.

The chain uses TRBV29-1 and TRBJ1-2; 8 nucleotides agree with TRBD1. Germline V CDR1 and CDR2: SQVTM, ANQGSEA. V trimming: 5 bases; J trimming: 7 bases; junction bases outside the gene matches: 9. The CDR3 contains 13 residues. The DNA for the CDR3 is TGCAGCGTTCCAACAGGGGGGATTGGTGGCTACACCTTC. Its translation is CSVPTGGIGGYTF.

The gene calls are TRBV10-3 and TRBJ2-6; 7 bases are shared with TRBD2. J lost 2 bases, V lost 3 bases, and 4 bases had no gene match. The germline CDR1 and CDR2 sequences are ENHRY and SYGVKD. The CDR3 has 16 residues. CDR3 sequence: CAISDPRGAGANVLTF. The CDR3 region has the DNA TGTGCCATCAGTGATCCTCGGGGGGCTGGGGCCAACGTCCTGACTTTC.

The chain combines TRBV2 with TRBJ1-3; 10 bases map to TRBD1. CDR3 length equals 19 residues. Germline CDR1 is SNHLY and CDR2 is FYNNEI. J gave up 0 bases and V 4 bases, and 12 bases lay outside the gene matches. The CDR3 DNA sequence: TGTGCCAGCAGTGTACTCCGGCGGGACAGGGGCCTCTCTGGAAACACCATATATTTT. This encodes CASSVLRRDRGLSGNTIYF.

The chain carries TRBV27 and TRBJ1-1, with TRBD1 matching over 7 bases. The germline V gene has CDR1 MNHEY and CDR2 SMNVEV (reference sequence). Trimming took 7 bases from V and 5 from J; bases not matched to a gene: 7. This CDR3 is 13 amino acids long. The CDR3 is CASIPGGETEAFF. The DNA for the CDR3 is TGTGCCAGCATCCCAGGGGGAGAGACTGAAGCTTTCTTT.

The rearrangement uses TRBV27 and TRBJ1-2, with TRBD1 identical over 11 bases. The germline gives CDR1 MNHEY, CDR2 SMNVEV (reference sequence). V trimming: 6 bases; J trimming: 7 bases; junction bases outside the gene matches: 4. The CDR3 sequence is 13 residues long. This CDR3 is CASSPGTGGGYTF. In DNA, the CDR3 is TGTGCCAGCAGCCCAGGGACAGGGGGTGGCTACACCTTC.

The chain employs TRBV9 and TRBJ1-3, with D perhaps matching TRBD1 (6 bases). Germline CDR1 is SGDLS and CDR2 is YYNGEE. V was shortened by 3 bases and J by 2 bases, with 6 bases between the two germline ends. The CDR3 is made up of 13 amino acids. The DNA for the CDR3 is TGTGCCAGCAGCGAGGGGGCTGGAAACACCATATATTTT. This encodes CASSEGAGNTIYF.

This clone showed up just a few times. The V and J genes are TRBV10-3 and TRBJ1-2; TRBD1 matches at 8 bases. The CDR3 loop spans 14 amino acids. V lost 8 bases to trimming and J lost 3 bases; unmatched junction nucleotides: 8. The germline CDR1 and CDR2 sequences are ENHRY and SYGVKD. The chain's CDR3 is CAIGEQGEDYGYTF. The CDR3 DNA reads TGTGCCATCGGGGAACAGGGGGAAGACTATGGCTACACCTTC.

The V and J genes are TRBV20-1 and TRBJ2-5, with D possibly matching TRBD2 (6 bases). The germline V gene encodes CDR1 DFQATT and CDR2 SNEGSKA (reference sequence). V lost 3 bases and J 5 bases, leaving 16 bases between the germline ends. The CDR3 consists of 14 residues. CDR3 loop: CSASAGTSSETQYF. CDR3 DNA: TGCAGTGCTAGTGCAGGGACTTCAAGCGAGACCCAGTACTTC.

CDR3 loop: CASSDYSADIQPYGYTF. The CDR3 coding sequence is TGCGCCAGCAGTGACTATTCCGCAGACATACAGCCATATGGCTACACCTTC. The chain employs TRBV10-1 and TRBJ1-2, with D unclear. Germline V gene data show CDR1 as WNHNN and CDR2 as SYGVQD (reference sequence). This CDR3 region has 17 residues. V was pared by 3 bases and J by 5 bases, with 22 bases between.

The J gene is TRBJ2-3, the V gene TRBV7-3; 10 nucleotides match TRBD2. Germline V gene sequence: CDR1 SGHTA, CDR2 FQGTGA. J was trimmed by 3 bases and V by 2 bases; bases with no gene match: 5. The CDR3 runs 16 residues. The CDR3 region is CASSLFASGGTDTQYF. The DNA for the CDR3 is TGTGCCAGCAGCTTATTCGCTAGCGGGGGAACAGATACGCAGTATTTT.

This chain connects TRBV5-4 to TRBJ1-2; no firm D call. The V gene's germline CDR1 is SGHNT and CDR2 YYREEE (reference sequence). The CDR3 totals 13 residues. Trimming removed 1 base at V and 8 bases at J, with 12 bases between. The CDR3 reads CASSLSAGNGYTF. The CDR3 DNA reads TGTGCCAGCAGCTTGTCTGCCGGGAACGGCTACACCTTC. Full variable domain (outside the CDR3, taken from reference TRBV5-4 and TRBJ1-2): ETGVTQSPTHLIKTRGQQVTLRCSSQSGHNTVSWYQQALGQGPQFIFQYYREEENGRGNFPPRFSGLQFPNYSSELNVNALELDDSALYLCASSLSAGNGYTFGSGTRLTVV.

The CDR3 nucleotides are TGCGCCAGCAGTCAGGGGATCAATAATTCACCCCTCCACTTT. This sequence encodes CASSQGINNSPLHF. This chain connects TRBV10-1 to TRBJ1-6, with a tentative D call TRBD1 (6 bases). V was pared by 5 bases and J by 5 bases, with 10 bases between. CDR1 is WNHNN and CDR2 is SYGVQD in the germline V gene (reference sequence). The CDR3 is 14 residues long.

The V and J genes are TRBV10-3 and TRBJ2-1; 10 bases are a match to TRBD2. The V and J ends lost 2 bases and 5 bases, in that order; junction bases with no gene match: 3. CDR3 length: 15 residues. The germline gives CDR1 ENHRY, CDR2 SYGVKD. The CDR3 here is CAISEELAGNNEQFF. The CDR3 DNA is TGTGCCATCAGTGAGGAACTAGCGGGGAACAATGAGCAGTTCTTC.

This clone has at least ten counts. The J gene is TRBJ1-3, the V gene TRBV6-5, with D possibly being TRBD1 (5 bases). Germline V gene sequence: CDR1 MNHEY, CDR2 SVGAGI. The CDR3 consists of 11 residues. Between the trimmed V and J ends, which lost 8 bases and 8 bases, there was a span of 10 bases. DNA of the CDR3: TGTGCCAGCTTTCAGGGCGACACCATATATTTT. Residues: CASFQGDTIYF.

CDR3 sequence reads: CASSSLTGPLYEQYF. The CDR3 DNA follows: TGTGCCAGCAGTTCCCTGACAGGGCCCCTTTACGAGCAGTACTTC. This rearrangement joins TRBV27 to TRBJ2-7, with 7 bases fitting TRBD1. The CDR3 extends over 15 amino acids. V lost 4 bases to trimming and J lost 4 bases; unmatched junction nucleotides: 10. In germline, CDR1 is MNHEY, CDR2 SMNVEV (reference sequence).

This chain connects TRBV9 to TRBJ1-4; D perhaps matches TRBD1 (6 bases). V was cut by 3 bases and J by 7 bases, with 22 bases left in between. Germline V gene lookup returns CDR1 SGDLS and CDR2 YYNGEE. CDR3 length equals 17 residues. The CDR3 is CASSASPWTASPEKLFF. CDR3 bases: TGTGCCAGCAGCGCTTCCCCTTGGACAGCCTCCCCTGAAAAACTGTTTTTT.

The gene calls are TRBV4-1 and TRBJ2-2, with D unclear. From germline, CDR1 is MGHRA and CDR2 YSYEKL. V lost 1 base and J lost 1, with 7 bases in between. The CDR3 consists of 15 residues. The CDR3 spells CASSQGIGNTGELFF. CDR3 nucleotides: TGCGCCAGCAGCCAAGGTATCGGGAACACCGGGGAGCTGTTTTTT.

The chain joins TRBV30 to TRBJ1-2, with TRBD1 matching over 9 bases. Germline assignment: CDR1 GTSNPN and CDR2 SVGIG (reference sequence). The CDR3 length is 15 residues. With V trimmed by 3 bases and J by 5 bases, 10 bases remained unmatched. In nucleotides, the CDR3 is TGTGCCTGGAGCTTCTACACAGGGGGCGCATATGGCTACACCTTC. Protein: CAWSFYTGGAYGYTF.

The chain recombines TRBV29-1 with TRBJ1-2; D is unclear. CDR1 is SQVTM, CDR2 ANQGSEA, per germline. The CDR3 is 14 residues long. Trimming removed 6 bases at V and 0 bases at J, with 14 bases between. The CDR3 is CSVLRENANYGYTF. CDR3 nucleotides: TGCAGCGTGCTACGGGAGAACGCTAACTATGGCTACACCTTC.

CDR3 sequence: CASSQVGGDGYTF. CDR3 in DNA: TGTGCCAGCAGCCAAGTAGGGGGCGACGGCTACACCTTC. The genes are TRBV3-1 (or the pseudogene TRBV3-2) and TRBJ1-2; 7 nucleotides match TRBD1. V trimming: 1 base; J trimming: 8 bases; junction bases outside the gene matches: 4. The CDR3 sequence is 13 residues long. The germline V gene has CDR1 LGHDT and CDR2 YNNKEL (reference sequence).

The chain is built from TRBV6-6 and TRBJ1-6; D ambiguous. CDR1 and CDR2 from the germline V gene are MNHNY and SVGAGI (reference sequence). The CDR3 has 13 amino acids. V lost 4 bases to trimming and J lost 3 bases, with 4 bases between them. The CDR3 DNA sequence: TGTGCCAGCAGTTCTGTCTATAATTCACCCCTCCACTTT. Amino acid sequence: CASSSVYNSPLHF.

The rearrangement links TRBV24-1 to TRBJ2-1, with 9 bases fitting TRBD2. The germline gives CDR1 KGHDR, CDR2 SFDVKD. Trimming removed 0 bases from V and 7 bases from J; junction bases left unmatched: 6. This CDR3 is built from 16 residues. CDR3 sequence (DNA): TGTGCCACCAGTGATTTGAGCCTAGCGGGGAGGAATGAGCAGTTCTTC. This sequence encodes CATSDLSLAGRNEQFF.

CDR3 nucleotide sequence: TGTGCCAGTAGTATCGGGGGGCCCCTCGACTACACCTTC. Protein sequence: CASSIGGPLDYTF. V and J are TRBV19 and TRBJ1-2; TRBD1 might be the D (6 bases). This CDR3 spans 13 amino acids. Germline CDR1 is LNHDA and CDR2 is SQIVND (reference sequence). Trimming cost V 3 bases and J 10 bases, with 15 bases left between them. The full variable domain, with the rest looked up from reference TRBV19 and TRBJ1-2, is DGGITQSPKYLFRKEGQNVTLSCEQNLNHDAMYWYRQDPGQGLRLIYYSQIVNDFQKGDIAEGYSVSREKKESFPLTVTSAQKNPTAFYLCASSIGGPLDYTFGSGTRLTVV.

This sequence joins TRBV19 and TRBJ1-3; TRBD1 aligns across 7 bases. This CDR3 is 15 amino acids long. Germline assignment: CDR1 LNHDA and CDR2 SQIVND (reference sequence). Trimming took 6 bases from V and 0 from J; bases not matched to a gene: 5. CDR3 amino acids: CASRVGQDSGNTIYF. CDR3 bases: TGTGCCAGTAGAGTCGGACAGGACTCTGGAAACACCATATATTTT.

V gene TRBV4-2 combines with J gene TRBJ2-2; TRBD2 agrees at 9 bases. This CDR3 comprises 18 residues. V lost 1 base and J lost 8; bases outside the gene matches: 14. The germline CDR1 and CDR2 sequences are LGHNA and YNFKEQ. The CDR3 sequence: CASSQGLAAGGLGGELFF. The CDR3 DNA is TGTGCCAGCAGCCAAGGATTGGCGGCGGGGGGGCTAGGAGGGGAGCTGTTTTTT.

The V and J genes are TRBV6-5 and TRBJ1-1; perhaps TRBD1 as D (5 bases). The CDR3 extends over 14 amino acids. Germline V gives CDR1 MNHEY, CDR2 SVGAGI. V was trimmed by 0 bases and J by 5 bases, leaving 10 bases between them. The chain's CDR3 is CASSYSPGTTEAFF. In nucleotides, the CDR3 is TGTGCCAGCAGTTACTCGCCAGGGACTACTGAAGCTTTCTTT.